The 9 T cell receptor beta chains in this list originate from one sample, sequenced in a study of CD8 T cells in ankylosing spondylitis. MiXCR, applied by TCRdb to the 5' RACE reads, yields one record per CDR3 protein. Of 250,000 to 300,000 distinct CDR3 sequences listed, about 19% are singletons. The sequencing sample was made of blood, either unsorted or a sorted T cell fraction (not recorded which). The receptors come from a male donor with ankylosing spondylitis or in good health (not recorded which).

The CDR3 nucleotides read TGCAGTGCGAGGACAGGCACGATTAGCACAGATACGCAGTATTTT. Its translation is CSARTGTISTDTQYF. This sequence joins TRBV20-1 and TRBJ2-3, with 7 bases identical to TRBD1. The length of the CDR3 is 15 residues. Germline trimming cut 6 bases from V and 0 bases from J; bases unmatched to any gene: 9. CDR1 is DFQATT and CDR2 is SNEGSKA in the germline V gene (reference sequence).

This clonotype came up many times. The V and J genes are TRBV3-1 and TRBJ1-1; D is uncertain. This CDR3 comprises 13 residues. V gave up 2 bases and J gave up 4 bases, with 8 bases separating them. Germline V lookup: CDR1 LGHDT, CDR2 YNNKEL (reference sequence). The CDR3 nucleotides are TGTGCCAGCAGCCAAAAAGGGAGCACTGAAGCTTTCTTT. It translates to CASSQKGSTEAFF.

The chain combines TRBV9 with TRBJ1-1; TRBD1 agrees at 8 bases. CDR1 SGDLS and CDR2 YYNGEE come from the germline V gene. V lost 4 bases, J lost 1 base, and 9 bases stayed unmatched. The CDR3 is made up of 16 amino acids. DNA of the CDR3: TGTGCCAGCAGCCCTCGACAGGGGAGGGGGAACACTGAAGCTTTCTTT. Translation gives CASSPRQGRGNTEAFF.

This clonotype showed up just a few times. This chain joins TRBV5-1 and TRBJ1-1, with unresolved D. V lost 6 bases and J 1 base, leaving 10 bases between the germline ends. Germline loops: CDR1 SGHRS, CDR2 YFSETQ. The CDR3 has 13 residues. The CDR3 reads CASKKPENTEAFF. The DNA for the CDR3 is TGCGCCAGCAAAAAACCCGAGAACACTGAAGCTTTCTTT. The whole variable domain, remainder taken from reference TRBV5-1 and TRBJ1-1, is KAGVTQTPRYLIKTRGQQVTLSCSPISGHRSVSWYQQTPGQGLQFLFEYFSETQRNKGNFPGRFSGRQFSNSRSEMNVSTLELGDSALYLCASKKPENTEAFFGQGTRLTVV.

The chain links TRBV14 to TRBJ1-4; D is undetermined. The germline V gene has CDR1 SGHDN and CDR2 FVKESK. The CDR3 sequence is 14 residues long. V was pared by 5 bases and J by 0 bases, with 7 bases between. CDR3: CASSKSSTNEKLFF. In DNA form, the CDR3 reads TGTGCCAGCAGCAAGTCCTCAACTAATGAAAAACTGTTTTTT.

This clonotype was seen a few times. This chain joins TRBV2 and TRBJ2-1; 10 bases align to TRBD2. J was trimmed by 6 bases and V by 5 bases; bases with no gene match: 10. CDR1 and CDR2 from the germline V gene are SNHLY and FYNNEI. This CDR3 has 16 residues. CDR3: CASSNLLAGVANEQFF. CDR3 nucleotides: TGTGCCAGCAGTAACCTCCTAGCGGGGGTGGCCAATGAGCAGTTCTTC.

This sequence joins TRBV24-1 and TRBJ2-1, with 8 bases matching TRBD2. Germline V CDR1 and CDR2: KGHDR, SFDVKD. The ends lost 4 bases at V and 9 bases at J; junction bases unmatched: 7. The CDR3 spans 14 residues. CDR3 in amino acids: CATSDPRTSTEQFF. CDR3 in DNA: TGTGCCACCAGTGACCCCCGGACTAGCACTGAGCAGTTCTTC.

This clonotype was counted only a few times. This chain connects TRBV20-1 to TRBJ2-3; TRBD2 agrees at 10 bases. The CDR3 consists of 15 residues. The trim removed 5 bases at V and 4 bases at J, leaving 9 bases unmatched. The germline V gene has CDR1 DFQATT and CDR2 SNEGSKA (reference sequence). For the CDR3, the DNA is TGCAGTGCTTCCAGCGGGAGGGCAATCGCAGATACGCAGTATTTT. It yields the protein CSASSGRAIADTQYF.

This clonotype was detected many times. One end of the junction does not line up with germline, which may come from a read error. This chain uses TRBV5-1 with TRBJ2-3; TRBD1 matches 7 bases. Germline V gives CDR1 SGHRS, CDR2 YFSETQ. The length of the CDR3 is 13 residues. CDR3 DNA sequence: TGTGCCAGCAGTAGGGGGCTGACAGATACGCAGTATTTT. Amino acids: CASSRGLTDTQYF.